This T cell receptor beta chain originates from a study of blood T cell repertoires in COVID-19. Study at large: Sample material is recorded as cDNA or gDNA derived from T cells, B-cell-depleted T cells, or PBMCs.

The method was immunoSEQ multiplex PCR; TCRdb's version includes in-frame clones alone and lacks a portion of them. In the table there are 200,000 to 250,000 clones, 80% to 85% of which are singletons. The CDR3 is 18 amino acids. Germline assignment: CDR1 SGHTA and CDR2 FQGNSA. V shed 2 bases and J 0 bases; nucleotides not matched to a gene: 5. V is TRBV7-2 and J is TRBJ1-6, with 9 bases aligning to TRBD1. Sequenced material: peripheral blood. The receptor was derived from a man aged 25 to 40 with active or convalescent COVID-19. CDR3 region: CASSLYGQGSSYNSPLHF. DNA for the CDR3: TGTGCCAGCAGCTTATATGGACAGGGGAGCTCCTATAATTCACCCCTCCACTTT.